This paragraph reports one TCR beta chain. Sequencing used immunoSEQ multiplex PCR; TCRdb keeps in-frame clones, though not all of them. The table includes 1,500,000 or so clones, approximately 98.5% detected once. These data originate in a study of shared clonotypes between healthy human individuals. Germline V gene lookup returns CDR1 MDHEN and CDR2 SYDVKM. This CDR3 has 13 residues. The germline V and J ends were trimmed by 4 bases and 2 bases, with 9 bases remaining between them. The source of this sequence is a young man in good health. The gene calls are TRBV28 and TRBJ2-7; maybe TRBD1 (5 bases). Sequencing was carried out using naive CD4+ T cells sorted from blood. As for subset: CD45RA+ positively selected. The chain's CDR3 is CASSSGITYEQYF. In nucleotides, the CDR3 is TGTGCCAGCAGTTCAGGGATAACCTACGAGCAGTACTTC.